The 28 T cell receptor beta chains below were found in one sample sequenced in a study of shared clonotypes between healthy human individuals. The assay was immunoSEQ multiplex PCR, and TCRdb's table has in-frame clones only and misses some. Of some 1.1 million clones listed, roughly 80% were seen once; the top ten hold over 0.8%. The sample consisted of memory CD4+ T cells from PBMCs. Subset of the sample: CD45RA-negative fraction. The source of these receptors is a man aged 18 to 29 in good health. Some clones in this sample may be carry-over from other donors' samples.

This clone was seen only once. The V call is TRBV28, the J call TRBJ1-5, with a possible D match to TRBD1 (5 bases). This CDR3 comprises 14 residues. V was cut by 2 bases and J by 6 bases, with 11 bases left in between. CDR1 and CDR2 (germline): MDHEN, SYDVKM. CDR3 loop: CASSLVTRGQPQHF. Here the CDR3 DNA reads TGTGCCAGCAGTTTAGTTACAAGGGGTCAGCCCCAGCATTTT.

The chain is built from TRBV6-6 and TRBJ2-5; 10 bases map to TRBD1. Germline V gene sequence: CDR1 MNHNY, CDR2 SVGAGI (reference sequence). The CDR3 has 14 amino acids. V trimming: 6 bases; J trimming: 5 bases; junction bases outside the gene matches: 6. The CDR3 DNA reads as TGTGCCAGCAGCGACAGGGGGCGGTCGGAGACCCAGTACTTC. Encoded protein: CASSDRGRSETQYF.

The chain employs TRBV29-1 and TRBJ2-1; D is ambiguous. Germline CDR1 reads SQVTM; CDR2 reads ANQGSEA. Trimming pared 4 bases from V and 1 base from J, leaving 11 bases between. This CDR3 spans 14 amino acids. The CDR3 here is CSVVGLRSYNEQFF. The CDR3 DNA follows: TGCAGCGTTGTTGGGCTCAGGTCCTACAATGAGCAGTTCTTC.

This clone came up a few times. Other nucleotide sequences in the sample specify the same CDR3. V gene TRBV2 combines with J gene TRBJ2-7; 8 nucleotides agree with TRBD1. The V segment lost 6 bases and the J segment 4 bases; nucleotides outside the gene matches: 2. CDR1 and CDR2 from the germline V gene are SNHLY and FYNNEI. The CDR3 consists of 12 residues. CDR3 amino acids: CASSGQGYEQYF. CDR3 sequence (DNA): TGTGCCAGCAGCGGACAGGGATACGAGCAGTACTTC.

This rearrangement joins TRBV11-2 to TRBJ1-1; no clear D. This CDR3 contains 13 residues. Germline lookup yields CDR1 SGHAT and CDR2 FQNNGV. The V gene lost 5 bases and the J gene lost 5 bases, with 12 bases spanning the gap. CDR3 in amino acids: CASSDKMGTEAFF. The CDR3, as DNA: TGTGCCAGCAGCGACAAGATGGGGACTGAAGCTTTCTTT. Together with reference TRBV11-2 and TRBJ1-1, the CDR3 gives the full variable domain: EAGVAQSPRYKIIEKRQSVAFWCNPISGHATLYWYQQILGQGPKLLIQFQNNGVVDDSQLPKDRFSAERLKGVDSTLKIQPAKLEDSAVYLCASSDKMGTEAFFGQGTRLTVV.

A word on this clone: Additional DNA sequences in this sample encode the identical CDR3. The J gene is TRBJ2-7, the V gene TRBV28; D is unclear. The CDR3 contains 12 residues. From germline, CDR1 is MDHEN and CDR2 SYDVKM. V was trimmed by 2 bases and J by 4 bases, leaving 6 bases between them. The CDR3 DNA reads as TGTGCCAGCAGTTTAGGGGTTTACGAGCAGTACTTC. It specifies CASSLGVYEQYF.

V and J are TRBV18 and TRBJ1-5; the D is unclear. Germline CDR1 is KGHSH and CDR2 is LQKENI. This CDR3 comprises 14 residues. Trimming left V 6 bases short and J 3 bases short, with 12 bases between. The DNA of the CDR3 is TGTGCCAGCTCCCGAACAGATCTCAATCAGCCCCAGCATTTT. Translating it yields CASSRTDLNQPQHF.

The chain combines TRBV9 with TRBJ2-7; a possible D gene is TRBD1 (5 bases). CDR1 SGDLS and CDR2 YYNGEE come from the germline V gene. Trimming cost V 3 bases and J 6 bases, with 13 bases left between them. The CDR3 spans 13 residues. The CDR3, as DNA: TGTGCCAGCAGCGGTGGGGCGGCGTTCGAGCAGTACTTC. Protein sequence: CASSGGAAFEQYF. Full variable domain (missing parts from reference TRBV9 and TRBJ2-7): DSGVTQTPKHLITATGQRVTLRCSPRSGDLSVYWYQQSLDQGLQFLIQYYNGEERAKGNILERFSAQQFPDLHSELNLSSLELGDSALYFCASSGGAAFEQYFGPGTRLTVT.

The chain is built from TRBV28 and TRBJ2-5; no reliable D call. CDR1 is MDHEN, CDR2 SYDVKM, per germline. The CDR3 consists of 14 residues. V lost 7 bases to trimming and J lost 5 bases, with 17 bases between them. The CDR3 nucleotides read TGTGCCAGCACCAAAGGTGGGCGGTCGGAGACCCAGTACTTC. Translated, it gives CASTKGGRSETQYF.

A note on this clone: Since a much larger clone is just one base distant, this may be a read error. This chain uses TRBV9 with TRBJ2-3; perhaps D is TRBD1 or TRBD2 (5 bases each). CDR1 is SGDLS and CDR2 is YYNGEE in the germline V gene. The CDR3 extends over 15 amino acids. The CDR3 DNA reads TGTGCCAGCAGCCTACTACTGGCGGGCACAGGTACGCAGTATTTT. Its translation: CASSLLLAGTGTQYF.

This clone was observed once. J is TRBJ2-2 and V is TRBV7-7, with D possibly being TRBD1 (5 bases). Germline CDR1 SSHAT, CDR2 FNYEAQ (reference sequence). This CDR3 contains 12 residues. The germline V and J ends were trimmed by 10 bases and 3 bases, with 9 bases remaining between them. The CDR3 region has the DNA TGTGCCATTACAGGTTACACCGGGGAGCTGTTTTTT. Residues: CAITGYTGELFF.

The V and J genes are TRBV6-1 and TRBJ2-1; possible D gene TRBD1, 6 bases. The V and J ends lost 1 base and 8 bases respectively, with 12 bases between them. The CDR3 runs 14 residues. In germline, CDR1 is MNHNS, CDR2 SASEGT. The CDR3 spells CASSEDRVRDEQFF. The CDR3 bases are TGTGCCAGCAGTGAAGACAGGGTTAGGGATGAGCAGTTCTTC.

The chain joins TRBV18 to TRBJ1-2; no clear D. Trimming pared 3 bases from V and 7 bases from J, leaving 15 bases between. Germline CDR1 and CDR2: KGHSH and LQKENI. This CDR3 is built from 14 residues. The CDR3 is CASSPSGQASGYTF. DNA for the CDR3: TGTGCCAGCTCACCTTCAGGCCAGGCCTCTGGCTACACCTTC.

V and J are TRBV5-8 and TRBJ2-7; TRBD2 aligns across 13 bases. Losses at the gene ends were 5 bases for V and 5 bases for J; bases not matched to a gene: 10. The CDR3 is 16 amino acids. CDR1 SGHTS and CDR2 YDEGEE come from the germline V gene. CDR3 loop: CASRRIGTSGTHEQYF. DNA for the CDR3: TGTGCCAGCAGACGAATAGGGACTAGCGGGACCCACGAGCAGTACTTC. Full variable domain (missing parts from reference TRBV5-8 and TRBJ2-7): EAGVTQSPTHLIKTRGQQATLRCSPISGHTSVYWYQQALGLGLQFLLWYDEGEERNRGNFPPRFSGRQFPNYSSELNVNALELEDSALYLCASRRIGTSGTHEQYFGPGTRLTVT.

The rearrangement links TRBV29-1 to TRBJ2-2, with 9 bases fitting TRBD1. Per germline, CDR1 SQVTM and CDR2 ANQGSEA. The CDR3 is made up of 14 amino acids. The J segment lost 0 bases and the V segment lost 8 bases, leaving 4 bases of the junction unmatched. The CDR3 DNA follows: TGCAGCTACGGGACAGGGACGAACACCGGGGAGCTGTTTTTT. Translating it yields CSYGTGTNTGELFF.

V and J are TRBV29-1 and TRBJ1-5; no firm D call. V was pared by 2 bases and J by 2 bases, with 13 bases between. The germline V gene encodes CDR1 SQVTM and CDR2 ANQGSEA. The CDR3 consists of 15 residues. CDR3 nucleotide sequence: TGCAGCGTTGAATACCGACGGTTTTGCAATCAGCCCCAGCATTTT. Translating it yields CSVEYRRFCNQPQHF.

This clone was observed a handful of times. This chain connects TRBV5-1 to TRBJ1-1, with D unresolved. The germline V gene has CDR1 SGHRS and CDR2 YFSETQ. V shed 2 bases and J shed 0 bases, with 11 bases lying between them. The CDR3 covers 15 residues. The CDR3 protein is CASSFGGNMNTEAFF. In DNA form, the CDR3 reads TGCGCCAGCAGCTTCGGCGGCAACATGAACACTGAAGCTTTCTTT.

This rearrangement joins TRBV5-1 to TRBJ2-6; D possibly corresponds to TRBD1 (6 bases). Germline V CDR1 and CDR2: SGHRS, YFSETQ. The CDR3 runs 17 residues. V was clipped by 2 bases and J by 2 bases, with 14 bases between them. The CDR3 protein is CASSLLLNRAGANVLTF. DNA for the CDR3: TGCGCCAGCAGCTTATTGTTGAACAGGGCTGGGGCCAACGTCCTGACTTTC.

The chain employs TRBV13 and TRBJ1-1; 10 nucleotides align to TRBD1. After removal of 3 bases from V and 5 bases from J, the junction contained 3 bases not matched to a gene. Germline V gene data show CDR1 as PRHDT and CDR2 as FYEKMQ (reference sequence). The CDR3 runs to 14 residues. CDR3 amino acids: CASSLTGGGTEAFF. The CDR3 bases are TGTGCCAGCAGCTTGACAGGGGGCGGGACTGAAGCTTTCTTT.

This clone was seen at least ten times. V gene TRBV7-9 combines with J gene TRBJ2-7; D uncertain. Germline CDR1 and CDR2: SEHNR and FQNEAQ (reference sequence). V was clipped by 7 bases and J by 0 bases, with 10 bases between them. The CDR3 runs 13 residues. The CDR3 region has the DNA TGTGCCAGCACCAATTCGGGCTCCTACGAGCAGTACTTC. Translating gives CASTNSGSYEQYF.

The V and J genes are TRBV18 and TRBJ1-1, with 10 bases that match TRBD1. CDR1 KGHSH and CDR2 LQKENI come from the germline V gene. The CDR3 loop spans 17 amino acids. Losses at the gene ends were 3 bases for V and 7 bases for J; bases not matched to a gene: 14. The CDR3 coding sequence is TGTGCCAGCTCACCGCTACCGGGACAGGGGCTTTCCGTTGAAGCTTTCTTT. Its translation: CASSPLPGQGLSVEAFF.

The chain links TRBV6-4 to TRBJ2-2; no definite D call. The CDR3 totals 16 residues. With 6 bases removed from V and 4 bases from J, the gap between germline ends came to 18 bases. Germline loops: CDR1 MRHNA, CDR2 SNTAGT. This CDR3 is CASRSRLVGVTGELFF. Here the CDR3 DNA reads TGTGCCAGCAGATCACGATTGGTCGGAGTCACCGGGGAGCTGTTTTTT.

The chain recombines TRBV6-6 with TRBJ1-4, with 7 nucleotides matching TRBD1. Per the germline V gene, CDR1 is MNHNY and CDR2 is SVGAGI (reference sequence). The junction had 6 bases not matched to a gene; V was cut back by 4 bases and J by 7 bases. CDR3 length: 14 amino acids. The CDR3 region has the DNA TGTGCCAGCAGTTTCGACGGACAGGCTGAAAAACTGTTTTTT. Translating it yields CASSFDGQAEKLFF.

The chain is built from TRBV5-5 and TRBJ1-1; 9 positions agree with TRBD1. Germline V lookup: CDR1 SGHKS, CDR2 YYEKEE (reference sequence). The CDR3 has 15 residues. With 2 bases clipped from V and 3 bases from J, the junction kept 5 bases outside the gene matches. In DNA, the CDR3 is TGTGCCAGCAGCTTCGGACAGGGGAGTTACACTGAAGCTTTCTTT. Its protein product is CASSFGQGSYTEAFF.

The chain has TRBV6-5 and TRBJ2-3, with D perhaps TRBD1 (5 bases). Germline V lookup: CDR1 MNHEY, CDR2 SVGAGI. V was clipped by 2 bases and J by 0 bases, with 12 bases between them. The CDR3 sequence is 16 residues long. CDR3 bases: TGTGCCAGCAGTTACGGGGCTTCCACTAGCACAGATACGCAGTATTTT. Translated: CASSYGASTSTDTQYF.

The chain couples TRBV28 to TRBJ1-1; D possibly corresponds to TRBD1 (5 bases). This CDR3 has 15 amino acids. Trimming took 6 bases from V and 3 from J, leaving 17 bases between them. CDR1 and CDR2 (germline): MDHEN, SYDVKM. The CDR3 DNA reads TGTGCCAGCAGCTCACTTGGGGGAAGGTACACTGAAGCTTTCTTT. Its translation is CASSSLGGRYTEAFF.

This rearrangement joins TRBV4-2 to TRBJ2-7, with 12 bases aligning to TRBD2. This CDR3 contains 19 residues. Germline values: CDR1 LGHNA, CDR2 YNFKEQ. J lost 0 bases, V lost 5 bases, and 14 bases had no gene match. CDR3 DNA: TGTGCCAGCAGCTTGGCCCCGGGACTAGCGGGTTGGAGCTCCTACGAGCAGTACTTC. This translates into CASSLAPGLAGWSSYEQYF.

The CDR3 loop reads CASSPLAGQITDTQYF. DNA for the CDR3: TGTGCCAGCTCCCCTTTAGCGGGACAGATCACAGATACGCAGTATTTT. The chain uses TRBV18 and TRBJ2-3, with D possibly TRBD2 on 8 matching bases. Germline values: CDR1 KGHSH, CDR2 LQKENI. Deletions cut 6 bases from V and 2 bases from J, with 18 bases between. This CDR3 has 16 amino acids.